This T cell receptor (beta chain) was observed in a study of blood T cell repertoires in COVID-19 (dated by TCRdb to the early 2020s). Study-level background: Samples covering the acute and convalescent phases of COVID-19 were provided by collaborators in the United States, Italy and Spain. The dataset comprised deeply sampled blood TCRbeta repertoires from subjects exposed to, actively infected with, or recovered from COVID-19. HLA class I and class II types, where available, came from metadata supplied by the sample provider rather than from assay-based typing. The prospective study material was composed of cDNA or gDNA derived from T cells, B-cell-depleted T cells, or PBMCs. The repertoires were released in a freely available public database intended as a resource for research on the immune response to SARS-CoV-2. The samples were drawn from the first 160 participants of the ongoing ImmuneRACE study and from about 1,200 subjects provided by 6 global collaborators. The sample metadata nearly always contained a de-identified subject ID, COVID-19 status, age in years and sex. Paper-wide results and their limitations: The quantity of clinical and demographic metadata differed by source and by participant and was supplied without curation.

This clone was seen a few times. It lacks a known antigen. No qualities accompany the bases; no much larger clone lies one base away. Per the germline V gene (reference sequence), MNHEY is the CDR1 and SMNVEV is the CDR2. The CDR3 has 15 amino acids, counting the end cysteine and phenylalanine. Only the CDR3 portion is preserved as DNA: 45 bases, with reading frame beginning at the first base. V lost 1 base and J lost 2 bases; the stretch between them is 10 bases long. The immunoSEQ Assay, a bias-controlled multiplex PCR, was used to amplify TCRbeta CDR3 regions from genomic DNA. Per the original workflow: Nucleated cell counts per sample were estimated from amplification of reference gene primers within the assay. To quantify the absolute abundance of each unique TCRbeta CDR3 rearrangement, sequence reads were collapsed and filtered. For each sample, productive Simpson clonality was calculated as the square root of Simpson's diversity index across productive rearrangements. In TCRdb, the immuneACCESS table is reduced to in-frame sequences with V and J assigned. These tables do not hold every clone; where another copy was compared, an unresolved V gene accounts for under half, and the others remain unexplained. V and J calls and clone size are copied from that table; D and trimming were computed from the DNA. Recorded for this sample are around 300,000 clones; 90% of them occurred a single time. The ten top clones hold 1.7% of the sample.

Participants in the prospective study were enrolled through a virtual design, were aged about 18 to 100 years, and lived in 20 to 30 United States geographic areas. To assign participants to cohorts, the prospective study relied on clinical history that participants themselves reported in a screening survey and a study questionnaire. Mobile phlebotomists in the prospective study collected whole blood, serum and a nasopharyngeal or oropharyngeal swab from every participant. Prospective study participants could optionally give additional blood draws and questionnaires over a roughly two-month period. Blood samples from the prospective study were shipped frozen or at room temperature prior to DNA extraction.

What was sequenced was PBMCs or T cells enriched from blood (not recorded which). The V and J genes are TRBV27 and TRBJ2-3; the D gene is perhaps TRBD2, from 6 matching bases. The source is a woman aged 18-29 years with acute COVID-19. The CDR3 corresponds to CASSLFGGVTDTQYF. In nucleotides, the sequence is TGTGCCAGCAGTTTATTCGGAGGGGTCACAGATACGCAGTATTTT.